This TCR beta chain was identified in a study of technical replicates of blood from four donors. Clones were sequenced by immunoSEQ multiplex PCR, and TCRdb holds only the in-frame ones, with some missing. The data contain some 77,000 clones, 91% of them singletons. The sequenced sample consisted of T cells isolated from PBMCs. The receptor was derived from a human donor in good health.

The CDR3 DNA reads TGTGCCAGTAGTAACCGGGACAGATACAATGAGCAGTTCTTC. Amino acids: CASSNRDRYNEQFF. The rearrangement joins TRBV19 to TRBJ2-1; TRBD1 agrees at 7 bases. This CDR3 region has 14 residues. CDR1 is LNHDA, CDR2 SQIVND, per germline (reference sequence). J gave up 4 bases and V 4 bases, and 4 bases lay outside the gene matches.